This TCR beta chain is from a study of shared clonotypes between healthy human individuals. Overall study: CD4 naive cells filled three plates per donor, CD4 memory three, CD8 naive two and CD8 memory one. The study's findings and limits: Sorted-subset samples were not fully sequenced, rarefaction indicated. Clonotype sharing levels among donors were expected to vary with sequencing depth.

Libraries were prepared by immunoSEQ multiplex PCR; TCRdb keeps only in-frame clonotypes and omits some of them. The sample lists 2 million to 3 million clones, approximately 92% seen once, with around 0.15% in the top ten. With regard to this clone: What it binds is not known.

V was cut by 2 bases and J by 5 bases, with 12 bases left in between. The CDR3 contains 13 residues. Germline CDR1 reads SQVTM; CDR2 reads ANQGSEA. The authors divided CD4+ cells into CD45RA+ naive and CD45RA-negative memory subsets. The genes are TRBV29-1 and TRBJ1-2; no clear D gene. The receptor's source is a man aged 18 to 30 in good health. Source material: naive CD4+ T cells sorted from blood. Indicated subset: CD45RA+ positively selected. The CDR3 region has the DNA TGCAGCGTTGAACGGGCAGTAAGTTATGGCTACACCTTC. Residues: CSVERAVSYGYTF. The full variable domain, in which reference TRBV29-1 and TRBJ1-2 provide the parts outside the CDR3, is SAVISQKPSRDICQRGTSLTIQCQVDSQVTMMFWYRQQPGQSLTLIATANQGSEATYESGFVIDKFPISRPNLTFSTLTVSNMSPEDSSIYLCSVERAVSYGYTFGSGTRLTVV.